The T cell receptor (beta chain) described here comes from a study of CXCR3-negative and CXCR3-positive naive CD8 T cells. About the research overall: Sequencing gave roughly 130 million TRB reads overall, about 1.5 +/- 0.3 million per library.

Whole-study findings and limits: TRB CDR3s were more hydrophobic in CXCR3-positive than in CXCR3-negative naive cells. Both naive subsets had comparably high diversity; memory CD8+ cells much lower.

Libraries were UMI-labeled 5' RACE TRB cDNA. From its re-call of the 5' RACE reads, TCRdb lists each CDR3 protein once, without DNA. The repertoire table contains roughly 93,000 distinct CDR3 sequences. This CDR3 is built from 13 residues. Germline assignment: CDR1 DFQATT and CDR2 SNEGSKA (reference sequence). As for this clonotype: What it binds is not known.

J is TRBJ2-1 and V is TRBV20-1; the TCRdb D gene call, TRBD1, has no DNA to confirm it. The sequenced sample was naive CXCR3+ CD8+ T cells from blood. Regarding subset: CD45RO-CCR7+CD27+CD95- naive CD8+ T cells expressing CXCR3 (TNR3+). This TCR was recovered from a human donor in good health. Some clones in this sample may be carry-over from other donors' samples. CDR3: CGKRRGSNNEQFF.